This T cell receptor (beta chain) was documented in a study of identical twins. Overall study results and limits: Invariant populations such as MAIT and iNKT cells could partly muddle zero-insertion analyses.

V was clipped by 6 bases and J by 5 bases, with 17 bases between them. The germline gives CDR1 SEHNR, CDR2 FQNEAQ (reference sequence). CDR3 length equals 14 residues. Concerning this clonotype: The antigen is unknown.

TCRdb fed the 5' RACE reads into MiXCR, producing one record per CDR3 protein. The sample has roughly 250,000 distinct CDR3 sequences, roughly 13% seen once. This TCR derives from a young woman in good health. This chain connects TRBV7-9 to TRBJ2-7; tentatively, D is TRBD1 (5 bases). The sequencing input was memory (CD45RO+) T cells sorted from blood. The CDR3 sequence is CASRPGANYDEQYF. CDR3 nucleotides: TGTGCCAGCAGACCTGGGGCCAACTACGACGAGCAGTACTTC. Variable domain in full (rest from reference TRBV7-9 and TRBJ2-7): DTGVSQNPRHKITKRGQNVTFRCDPISEHNRLYWYRQTLGQGPEFLTYFQNEAQLEKSRLLSDRFSAERPKGSFSTLEIQRTEQGDSAMYLCASRPGANYDEQYFGPGTRLTVT.